This T cell receptor beta chain emerged from a study of T cell clonality in common variable immunodeficiency. Measured with immunoSEQ multiplex PCR; TCRdb has only the in-frame clones, and not every one. The repertoire consists of 52,000 or so clones, none detected only once. From germline, CDR1 is LNHDA and CDR2 SQIVND (reference sequence). This CDR3 region has 15 residues. Between the trimmed V and J ends, which lost 0 bases and 5 bases, there was a span of 13 bases. This clone was seen ten or more times. From the germline J gene comes the end of the CDR3, since the read stops 3 residues before it. The sample was peripheral blood mononuclear cells. The source of this sequence is a person aged 18 to 70 in good health. The chain is built from TRBV19 and TRBJ1-1; D call uncertain. The CDR3 bases that were read are TGTGCCAGTAGTATAGACGGGGTTCGAATTACTGAA. It encodes CASSIDGVRITE. The full-length CDR3 reads as CASSIDGVRITEAFF.